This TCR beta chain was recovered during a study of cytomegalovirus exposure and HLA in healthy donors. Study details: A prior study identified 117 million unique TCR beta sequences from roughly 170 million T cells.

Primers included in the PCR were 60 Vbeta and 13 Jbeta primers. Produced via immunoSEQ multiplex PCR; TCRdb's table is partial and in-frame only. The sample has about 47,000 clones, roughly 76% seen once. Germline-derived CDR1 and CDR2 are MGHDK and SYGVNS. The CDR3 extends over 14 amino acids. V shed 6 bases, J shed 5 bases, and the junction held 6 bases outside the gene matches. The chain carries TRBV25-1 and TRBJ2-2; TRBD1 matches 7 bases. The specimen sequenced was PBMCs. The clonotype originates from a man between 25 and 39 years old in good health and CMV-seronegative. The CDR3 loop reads CASSQTGWTGELFF. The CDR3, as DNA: TGTGCCAGCAGCCAGACAGGGTGGACCGGGGAGCTGTTTTTT.